This T cell receptor beta chain was captured in a study of vaccination effects on CD4 cells after COVID-19. On this clone itself: The antigen is undetermined.

Regarding the study as a whole: Late post-vaccination, clones induced by infection and those induced by vaccine underwent marked clonal contraction. In healthy vaccinees, only 1 of 255 vaccine-induced clones cross-reacted with common cold coronaviruses.

Per the germline V gene, CDR1 is LGHDT and CDR2 is YNNKEL (reference sequence). V was shortened by 6 bases and J by 7 bases, with 15 bases between the two germline ends. There are 13 residues in the CDR3. Pools of viral peptides were used by the ViraFEST assay to expand antigen-specific CD4+ T cells ahead of sequencing. Cells that had been cultured for 10 days were the source of isolated CD4+ T cells. Having tested negative for nucleocapsid antibodies, the vaccine recipients showed no prior SARS-CoV-2 infection. Wells each received 2 million to 2.5 million PBMC, cultured with 10 IU/ml IL-2 and about 10 ug/ml peptides. Fresh IL-2-containing medium replaced half the medium on days 3 and 7. The repertoire was sequenced with immunoSEQ multiplex PCR; TCRdb's copy has only in-frame clones and lacks some. The sample lists around 63,000 clones, 60% to 80% occurring once.

Sequences were derived from CD4+ T cells from PBMCs cultured with HCoV-OC43 spike peptides, sampled before COVID-19 vaccination. Stated subset: HCoV-OC43 spike overlapping peptide pool stimulation. The V call is TRBV3-1 (or the pseudogene TRBV3-2), the J call TRBJ1-1; D not resolved. This clonotype was obtained from a human donor who received a COVID-19 vaccine. The CDR3 DNA reads as TGTGCCAGCAGTCTGCTCGGACCGAATGAAGCTTTCTTT. As protein: CASSLLGPNEAFF.